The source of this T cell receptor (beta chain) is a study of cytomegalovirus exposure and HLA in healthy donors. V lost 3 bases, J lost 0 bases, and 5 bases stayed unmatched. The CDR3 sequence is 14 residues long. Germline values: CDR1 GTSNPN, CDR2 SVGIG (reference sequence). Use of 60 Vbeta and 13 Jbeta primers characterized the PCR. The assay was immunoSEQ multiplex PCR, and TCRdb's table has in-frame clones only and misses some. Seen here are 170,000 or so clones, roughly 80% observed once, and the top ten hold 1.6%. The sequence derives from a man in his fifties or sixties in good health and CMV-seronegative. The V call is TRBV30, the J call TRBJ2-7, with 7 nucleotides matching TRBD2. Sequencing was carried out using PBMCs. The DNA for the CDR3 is TGTGCCTGGAGACCTAGCGGAACCTCCTACGAGCAGTACTTC. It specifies CAWRPSGTSYEQYF.